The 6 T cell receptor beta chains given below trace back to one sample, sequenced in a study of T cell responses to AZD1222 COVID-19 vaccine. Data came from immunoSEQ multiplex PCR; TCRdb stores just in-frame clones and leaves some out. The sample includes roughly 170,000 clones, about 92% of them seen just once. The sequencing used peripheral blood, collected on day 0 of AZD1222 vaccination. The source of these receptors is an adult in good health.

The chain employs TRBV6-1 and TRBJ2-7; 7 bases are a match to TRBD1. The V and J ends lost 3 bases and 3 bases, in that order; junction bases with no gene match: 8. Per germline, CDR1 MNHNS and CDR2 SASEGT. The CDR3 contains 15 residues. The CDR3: CASSDPGGSNYEQYF. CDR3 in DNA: TGTGCCAGCAGTGACCCAGGGGGTAGCAACTACGAGCAGTACTTC.

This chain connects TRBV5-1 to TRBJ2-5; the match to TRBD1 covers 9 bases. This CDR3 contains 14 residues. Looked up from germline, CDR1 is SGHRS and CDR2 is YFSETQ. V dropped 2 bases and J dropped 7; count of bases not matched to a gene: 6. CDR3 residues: CASSLTGGAGTQYF. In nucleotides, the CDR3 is TGCGCCAGCAGCTTAACAGGGGGCGCTGGGACCCAGTACTTC.

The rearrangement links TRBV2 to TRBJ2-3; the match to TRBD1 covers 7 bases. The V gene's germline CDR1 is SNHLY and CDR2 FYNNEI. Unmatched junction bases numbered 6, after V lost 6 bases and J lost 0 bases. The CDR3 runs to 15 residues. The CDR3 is CASREQGLSTDTQYF. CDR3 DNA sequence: TGTGCCAGCAGGGAACAGGGGCTAAGCACAGATACGCAGTATTTT.

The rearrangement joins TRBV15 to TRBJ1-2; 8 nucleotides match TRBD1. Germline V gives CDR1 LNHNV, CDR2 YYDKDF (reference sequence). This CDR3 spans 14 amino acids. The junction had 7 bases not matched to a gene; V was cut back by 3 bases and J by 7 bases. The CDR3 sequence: CATSSRGRNGGYTF. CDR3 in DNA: TGTGCCACCAGCAGCAGGGGGCGAAATGGTGGCTACACCTTC.

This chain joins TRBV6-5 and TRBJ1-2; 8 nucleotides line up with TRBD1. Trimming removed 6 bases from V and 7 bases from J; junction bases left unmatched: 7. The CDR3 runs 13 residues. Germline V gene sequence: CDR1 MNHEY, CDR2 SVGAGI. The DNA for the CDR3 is TGTGCCAGCAGGCCGGACAGGGATGGTGGCTACACCTTC. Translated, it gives CASRPDRDGGYTF.

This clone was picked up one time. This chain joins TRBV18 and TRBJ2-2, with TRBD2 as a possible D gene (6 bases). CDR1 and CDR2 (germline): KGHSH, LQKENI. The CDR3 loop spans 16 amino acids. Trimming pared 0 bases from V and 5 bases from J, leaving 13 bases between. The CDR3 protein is CASSPPEGRLTGELFF. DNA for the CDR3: TGTGCCAGCTCACCACCGGAGGGGAGGTTGACCGGGGAGCTGTTTTTT.